The clone carrying this T cell receptor beta chain was seen a handful of times. Its antigen is currently unknown. The CDR3 length is 16 residues. The germline CDR1 and CDR2 sequences are MNHEY and SVGEGT. V shed 4 bases, J shed 4 bases, and the junction held 9 bases outside the gene matches. This sample is part of a study of T cells after yellow fever vaccination. Study results and limitations: Most clones from primary vaccination resurfaced after the booster (96% CD4, 88% CD8). Weaker overall, the secondary response nonetheless peaked faster (day 5 versus 15).

Universal primer sites and UMIs were introduced during 5'RACE template-switching synthesis of TCR cDNA. TCRdb re-derived calls from the 5' RACE reads in MiXCR, one entry per CDR3 protein. The sample has 320,000 or so distinct CDR3 sequences, less than 9.5% seen once. This receptor was obtained from a man aged 18 to 30 who received the YFV17D yellow fever vaccine. The source was PBMCs, collected roughly 45 days after the first yellow fever vaccination. The chain has TRBV6-2 or TRBV6-3 and TRBJ2-1, with TRBD2 identical over 8 bases. CDR3 DNA: TGTGCCAGCAGTTTCCCCCGAGCGGGGGCTTACAATGAGCAGTTCTTC. It specifies CASSFPRAGAYNEQFF.